The clone carrying this TCR beta chain was detected ten times or more. The data originate from a study of T cells in Graves' hyperthyroidism and ophthalmopathy. CDR1 KGHSH and CDR2 LQKENI come from the germline V gene. V lost 6 bases, J lost 4 bases, and 16 bases lay in between. CDR3 length: 15 amino acids. The TCR beta CDR3 regions underwent amplification using RNA transcripts as the source. First-round RT-PCR with HTBI primers amplified the TCR CDR3 region. Each CDR3 protein gets one entry after TCRdb re-called the multiplex PCR reads with MiXCR. This sample has 500,000 to 800,000 distinct CDR3 sequences, with 14% found just once.

The TCR comes from a woman in her 50s with Graves' ophthalmopathy. Sequences were obtained from blood. The rearrangement joins TRBV18 to TRBJ2-1, with TRBD1 as a possible D gene (6 bases). The CDR3 DNA sequence: TGTGCCAGCTCTACCGACTCAGGGGTTTACAATGAGCAGTTCTTC. Its protein is CASSTDSGVYNEQFF.